Listed below are T cell receptor beta chains from one sample, sequenced in a study of graft-versus-host responses after intestinal transplantation. Produced via immunoSEQ multiplex PCR; TCRdb's table is partial and in-frame only. The table shows about 39,000 clones, with about 94% occurring only once. These receptors are not linked to any known antigen. Sequences were derived from unstimulated CD8+ T cells sorted from spleen or lymph node cells, sampled before transplant. The receptors stem from a human donor who was the organ donor for an intestinal transplant. Each CDR3 is given with its conserved first and last residue. The order of the fields is V gene, J gene, D gene, clone size, CDR3 protein, CDR3 DNA. A D gene is named only where the DNA matches it firmly. Clone size, where shown, is once, few, many, or a class for clones that have expanded.

v_gene: TRBV21-1; j_gene: TRBJ2-5; d_gene: NA; abundance: NA; CDR3aa: CASSKHGTSRGETQYF; CDR3nt: TGCGCCAGCAGCAAGCACGGGACGTCGCGAGGGGAGACCCAGTACTTC
v_gene: TRBV25-1; j_gene: TRBJ2-1; d_gene: NA; abundance: NA; CDR3aa: CASSGGNEQFF; CDR3nt: TGTGCCAGCAGTGGAGGCAATGAGCAGTTCTTC
v_gene: TRBV28; j_gene: TRBJ2-1; d_gene: TRBD2; abundance: NA; CDR3aa: CASRKTSGRSGNEQFF; CDR3nt: TGTGCCAGCAGGAAGACTAGCGGGAGATCTGGTAATGAGCAGTTCTTC
v_gene: TRBV28; j_gene: TRBJ2-1; d_gene: NA; abundance: NA; CDR3aa: CASSDLASNEQFF; CDR3nt: TGTGCCAGCAGTGATCTAGCGTCCAATGAGCAGTTCTTC
v_gene: TRBV27; j_gene: TRBJ2-6; d_gene: TRBD1; abundance: NA; CDR3aa: CASTGTGGSGANVLTF; CDR3nt: TGTGCCAGCACCGGGACAGGGGGCTCTGGGGCCAACGTCCTGACTTTC
v_gene: TRBV2; j_gene: TRBJ1-3; d_gene: NA; abundance: few; CDR3aa: CASFGNTIYF; CDR3nt: TGTGCCAGCTTTGGAAACACCATATATTTT
v_gene: TRBV6-5; j_gene: TRBJ2-5; d_gene: NA; abundance: NA; CDR3aa: CASSNQVPQETQYF; CDR3nt: TGTGCCAGCAGTAATCAGGTCCCCCAAGAGACCCAGTACTTC
v_gene: TRBV7-3; j_gene: TRBJ2-1; d_gene: NA; abundance: NA; CDR3aa: CASSQEVSSYNEQFF; CDR3nt: TGTGCCAGCAGCCAGGAGGTAAGCTCCTACAATGAGCAGTTCTTC
v_gene: TRBV4-1; j_gene: TRBJ2-5; d_gene: TRBD1; abundance: NA; CDR3aa: CASSQDRDSQETQYF; CDR3nt: TGCGCCAGCAGCCAAGATAGGGACAGCCAAGAGACCCAGTACTTC
v_gene: TRBV28; j_gene: TRBJ2-3; d_gene: NA; abundance: NA; CDR3aa: CASSLATTLTDTQYF; CDR3nt: TGTGCCAGCAGTTTAGCCACGACACTCACAGATACGCAGTATTTT
v_gene: TRBV4-1; j_gene: TRBJ2-7; d_gene: NA; abundance: NA; CDR3aa: CASSRTDGYEQYF; CDR3nt: TGCGCCAGCAGCAGAACCGACGGCTACGAGCAGTACTTC